This is a list of T cell receptor beta chains from one sample in a study of Graves' ophthalmopathy and Graves' hyperthyroidism. MiXCR, run by TCRdb on the multiplex PCR reads, gives a single entry per CDR3 protein. The table lists approximately 460,000 distinct CDR3 sequences, under 15% of them singletons, with 9.8% in the top ten. The sequenced sample was blood. These receptors all come from a woman aged 25 to 39 with Graves' ophthalmopathy. Both conserved end residues are part of each CDR3.

TRBV20-1	TRBJ1-6	CSARGVGLPLHF
TRBV20-1	TRBJ2-2	CSALRLAMGTGELFF
TRBV12-3/TRBV12-4	TRBJ1-2	CASSSTRPGQLNYGYTF
TRBV28	TRBJ1-6	CASSVPGTANSPLHF
TRBV6-5	TRBJ2-7	CASSYTKYEQYF
TRBV12-3/TRBV12-4	TRBJ2-5	CASSPPTRRGRETQYF
TRBV7-3	TRBJ2-5	CASSPAGGARETQYF
TRBV7-9	TRBJ1-2	CASSATSENYGYTF
TRBV27	TRBJ1-3	CASSPKPGQGRGNTIYF
TRBV18	TRBJ1-1	CASSPFWTGGMNTEAFF
TRBV28	TRBJ2-5	CASSPPGGLPAAQYF
TRBV28	TRBJ1-4	CASSLQRGRSTTNEKLFF
TRBV6-2/TRBV6-3	TRBJ2-7	CASRRTGVPYEQYF
TRBV7-9	TRBJ2-5	CASSNSAPSVGETQYF
TRBV10-3	TRBJ1-5	CAISAGTGVGASNQPQHF
TRBV6-5	TRBJ2-5	CASSYSIWDLSYQETQYF
TRBV7-9	TRBJ2-7	CASSLEQVRSEQYF
TRBV12-3/TRBV12-4	TRBJ2-2	CASITSGSGYTGELFF
TRBV12-3/TRBV12-4	TRBJ1-1	CASSLARVIEAFF
TRBV11-2	TRBJ2-7	CASRPLSDPYEQYF
TRBV11-3	TRBJ2-7	CASSLLDRPYEQYF
TRBV29-1	TRBJ2-5	CSVVRPGQETQYF
TRBV12-5	TRBJ1-1	CASGLGTASEAFF
TRBV5-1	TRBJ1-5	CASRRGTGGAGQPQHF
TRBV5-1	TRBJ2-7	CASSLVGQSYEQYF
TRBV18	TRBJ1-3	CASSSAGVRNTIYF